This is a list of T cell receptor beta chains from one sample in a study of cytomegalovirus exposure and HLA in healthy donors. TCRdb's table, derived via immunoSEQ multiplex PCR, lists solely in-frame clones and lacks some. There are more than 95,000 clones in the sample; just under 95% occur only once, and roughly 1.2% lies in the top ten. The sequencing input was PBMCs. The source is a woman aged 18-35 years in good health and CMV-seronegative. Each CDR3 is given with its conserved first and last residue. A D gene is named only where the DNA matches it firmly. For some rows the clone size is stated as once, few or many, or as a class when expanded; others skip it.

V	D	J	size	DNA	CDR3
TRBV9	TRBD1	TRBJ1-5	.	TGTGCCAGCAGCGTCGGGACAGGGTACCAGCCCCAGCATTTT	CASSVGTGYQPQHF
TRBV28	.	TRBJ1-5	.	TGTGCCAGCAGCTCCCAGCGGGGCCCGCAGCATTTT	CASSSQRGPQHF
TRBV5-8	TRBD2	TRBJ2-7	.	TGTGCCAGCAGCAGCCGATGGGGACTAGCGGGAGGCGAGCAGTACTTC	CASSSRWGLAGGEQYF
TRBV5-1	TRBD2	TRBJ2-1	.	TGCGCCAGCAGCCCCGGGACTAGCGGGAGGGGCAATGAGCAGTTCTTC	CASSPGTSGRGNEQFF
TRBV5-1	TRBD2	TRBJ2-3	.	TGCGCCAGCAGCGAGAAGACTAGCGGGGGGGCGGGAGATACGCAGTATTTT	CASSEKTSGGAGDTQYF
TRBV7-8	.	TRBJ2-4	once	TGTGCCAGCAGCTTATTAAGGACAGACCTAGCCAAAAACATTCAGTACTTC	CASSLLRTDLAKNIQYF
TRBV7-2	.	TRBJ1-1	.	TGTGCCAGCAGCTTAGGACTGATGAACACTGAAGCTTTCTTT	CASSLGLMNTEAFF
TRBV9	.	TRBJ2-1	once	TGTGCCAGCAGCGTAGTAGGTTTTGGGGGCTCCACGTACAATGAGCAGTTCTTC	CASSVVGFGGSTYNEQFF
TRBV5-6	.	TRBJ2-1	.	TGTGCCAGCAGCTTGCCACCTAGAGGGCAGTTCTTC	CASSLPPRGQFF
TRBV2	TRBD2	TRBJ2-3	.	TGTGCCACCAAGCGGGGGGGCTACGGAGATACGCAGTATTTT	CATKRGGYGDTQYF
TRBV5-1	TRBD1	TRBJ1-6	.	TGCGCCAGCAGCGCAGGTCCGGGACAGCCAGAATTCCACTTT	CASSAGPGQPEFHF
TRBV7-6	.	TRBJ1-4	.	TGTGCCAGCAGCCGGGCCGGAGGGTTAGGTGAAAAACTGTTTTTT	CASSRAGGLGEKLFF
TRBV28	TRBD1	TRBJ2-1	.	TGTGCCAGCAGGCGCCCAGGGGGCTCCTACAATGAGCAGTTCTTC	CASRRPGGSYNEQFF
TRBV19	TRBD1	TRBJ2-7	.	TGTGCCAGTAGTATAGATGGGACCGGGACAGGGGCCTACGAGCAGTACTTC	CASSIDGTGTGAYEQYF
TRBV2	TRBD1	TRBJ2-5	.	TGTGCCAGCAGTGGACGGACAGGGGTGGAGACCCAGTACTTC	CASSGRTGVETQYF
TRBV27	TRBD1	TRBJ1-6	.	TGTGCCAGCACCATTCAGGGGGGAGTTTCACCCCTCCACTTT	CASTIQGGVSPLHF
TRBV29-1	.	TRBJ1-5	.	TGCAGCGTTGTTTCAGGAAATCAGCCCCAGCATTTT	CSVVSGNQPQHF
TRBV5-1	TRBD1	TRBJ1-5	.	TGCGCCAGCAGGCCTACCGACAGGGATGGTCAGCCCCAGCATTTT	CASRPTDRDGQPQHF
TRBV6-4	.	TRBJ1-1	.	TGTGCCAGCAGACTGGACGGGGTGAACACTGAAGCTTTCTTT	CASRLDGVNTEAFF
TRBV5-4	.	TRBJ1-2	.	TGTGCCAGCAGCTCTCCGTTAGAGAGGACCATCGAGGGTGGCTACACCTTC	CASSSPLERTIEGGYTF